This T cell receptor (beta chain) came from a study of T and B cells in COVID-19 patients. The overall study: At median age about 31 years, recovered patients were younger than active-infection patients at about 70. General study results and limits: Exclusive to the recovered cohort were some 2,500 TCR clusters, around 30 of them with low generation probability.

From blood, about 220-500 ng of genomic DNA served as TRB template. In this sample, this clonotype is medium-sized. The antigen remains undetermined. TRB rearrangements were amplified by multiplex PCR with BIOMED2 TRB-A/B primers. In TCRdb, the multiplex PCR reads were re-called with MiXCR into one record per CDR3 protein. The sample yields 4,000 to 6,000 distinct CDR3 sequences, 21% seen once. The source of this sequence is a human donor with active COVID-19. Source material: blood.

CDR3 region: CASSYNRGWQETQYF. Written as DNA, the CDR3 is TGTGCCAGCAGTTATAACAGGGGCTGGCAAGAGACCCAGTACTTC. V and J are TRBV6-5 and TRBJ2-5; the match to TRBD1 covers 7 bases. CDR3 length: 15 amino acids. Germline CDR1 is MNHEY and CDR2 is SVGAGI. V shed 3 bases and J 2 bases; nucleotides not matched to a gene: 6.